This note documents a single T cell receptor (beta chain) sequence. CDR1 is LGHDT and CDR2 is YNNKEL in the germline V gene (reference sequence). This CDR3 has 17 residues. The trim removed 1 base at V and 4 bases at J, leaving 11 bases unmatched. As handled by the study authors: Nucleated cell number was recorded as an estimate derived from reference gene primer amplification. Measured with immunoSEQ multiplex PCR; TCRdb has only the in-frame clones, and not every one. The V and J calls and clone size come from that table; D and trimming were worked out from the DNA. The table records 100,000 to 120,000 clones, 76% of them present only once. The sample is drawn from a study of blood T cell repertoires in COVID-19. Study at large: From the United States, Italy and Spain came samples of acute and convalescent COVID-19. Sources were T cells, B-cell-depleted T cells, or PBMCs; the material itself was cDNA or gDNA.

The receptor was isolated from a woman aged 80 or over with acute or convalescent COVID-19. The sample comprised peripheral blood. The V and J genes are TRBV3-1 (or the pseudogene TRBV3-2) and TRBJ2-5, with TRBD1 matching 8 bases. The CDR3 DNA is TGTGCCAGCAGCCAAGCTGCAGGGGGCGCATTTCTAGAGACCCAGTACTTC. It encodes CASSQAAGGAFLETQYF.